Listed here is a single TCR beta chain. This specimen belongs to a study of cytomegalovirus exposure and HLA in healthy donors. Deletions cut 2 bases from V and 5 bases from J, with 21 bases between. This CDR3 spans 17 amino acids. CDR1 SEHNR and CDR2 FQNEAQ come from the germline V gene (reference sequence). The PCR ran on 60 Vbeta and 13 Jbeta primers. Assay: immunoSEQ multiplex PCR; the TCRdb copy retains only in-frame clones and omits some. The top ten clones hold around 5.9% of a sample with 150,000 to 200,000 clones, approximately 80% of them seen once. The sequenced sample consisted of PBMCs. The V and J genes are TRBV7-9 and TRBJ2-5, with a tentative D call TRBD1 (6 bases). The TCR was taken from a woman in her 30s in good health and CMV-seropositive. The CDR3 region is CASSLYRDTRRWETQYF. CDR3 DNA: TGTGCCAGCAGCTTATACCGGGACACTCGACGGTGGGAGACCCAGTACTTC.